The 5 T cell receptor beta chains presented below share a single source sample, sequenced in a study of shared clonotypes between healthy human individuals. Some clones are missing from TCRdb's copy, which holds only in-frame ones; the method was immunoSEQ multiplex PCR. The sample consists of millions of clones, over 85% of them appearing once. Sequenced input: naive CD4+ T cells sorted from blood. Regarding subset: CD45RA+ positively selected. The receptor set was obtained from a man aged 18-30 years in good health.

Of note for this clone: The same CDR3 arises from other DNA sequences in this sample as well. The chain uses TRBV2 and TRBJ1-6, with 9 bases lining up with TRBD1. V dropped 5 bases and J dropped 7; count of bases not matched to a gene: 3. This CDR3 region has 14 residues. Germline V gene lookup returns CDR1 SNHLY and CDR2 FYNNEI. The CDR3 region is CASSPGTGNSPLHF. The CDR3 nucleotides read TGTGCCAGCAGTCCGGGGACAGGGAATTCACCCCTCCACTTT.

A word on this clone: This CDR3 is also generated by other DNA sequences in the sample. The V call is TRBV18, the J call TRBJ1-5; no definite D call. Deletions cut 3 bases from V and 1 base from J, with 4 bases between. The CDR3 has 13 residues. The germline V gene encodes CDR1 KGHSH and CDR2 LQKENI. The chain's CDR3 is CASSPSSNQPQHF. DNA of the CDR3: TGTGCCAGCTCACCTTCGAGCAATCAGCCCCAGCATTTT.

With respect to this clone: This sample also contains other DNA sequences that code for the same CDR3. The rearrangement joins TRBV5-6 to TRBJ2-5; D remains unclear. Trimming removed 4 bases at V and 5 bases at J, with 6 bases between. The length of the CDR3 is 11 residues. CDR1 SGHDT and CDR2 YYEEEE come from the germline V gene. The CDR3 sequence: CASSLLETQYF. The CDR3 DNA sequence: TGTGCCAGCAGCCTCCTTGAGACCCAGTACTTC.

The genes are TRBV28 and TRBJ1-2; no definite D call. The germline V gene has CDR1 MDHEN and CDR2 SYDVKM. Between the trimmed V and J ends, which lost 6 bases and 4 bases, there was a span of 15 bases. The CDR3 runs to 14 residues. The CDR3 nucleotides read TGTGCCAGCAGCCCTCCGGAGGGATCCTATGGCTACACCTTC. Encoded protein: CASSPPEGSYGYTF.

The rearrangement uses TRBV4-1 and TRBJ2-5; D is perhaps TRBD1 (6 bases). Germline CDR1 reads MGHRA; CDR2 reads YSYEKL. Trimming left V 3 bases short and J 5 bases short, with 16 bases between. The CDR3 spans 15 residues. The CDR3 is CASSQLGTGFETQYF. DNA of the CDR3: TGCGCCAGCAGCCAGCTGGGAACAGGGTTTGAGACCCAGTACTTC.